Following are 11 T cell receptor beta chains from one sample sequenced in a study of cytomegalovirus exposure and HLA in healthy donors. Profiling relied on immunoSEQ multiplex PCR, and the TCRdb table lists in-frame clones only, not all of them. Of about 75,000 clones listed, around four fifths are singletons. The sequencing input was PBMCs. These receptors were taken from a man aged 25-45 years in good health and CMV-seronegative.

CDR3 sequence reads: CASSPQVTDTQYF. The CDR3 coding sequence is TGCGCCAGCAGCCCCCAGGTGACAGATACGCAGTATTTT. V is TRBV4-1 and J is TRBJ2-3; no reliable D call. Germline-derived CDR1 and CDR2 are MGHRA and YSYEKL. The CDR3 totals 13 residues. Trimming shortened V by 4 bases and J by 3 bases, and 8 bases separated the two germline ends.

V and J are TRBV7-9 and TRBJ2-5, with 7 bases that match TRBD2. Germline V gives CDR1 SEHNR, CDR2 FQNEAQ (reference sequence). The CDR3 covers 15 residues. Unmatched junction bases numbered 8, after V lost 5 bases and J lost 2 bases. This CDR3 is CASSPQGGTQETQYF. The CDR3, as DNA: TGTGCCAGCAGCCCCCAGGGAGGGACGCAAGAGACCCAGTACTTC.

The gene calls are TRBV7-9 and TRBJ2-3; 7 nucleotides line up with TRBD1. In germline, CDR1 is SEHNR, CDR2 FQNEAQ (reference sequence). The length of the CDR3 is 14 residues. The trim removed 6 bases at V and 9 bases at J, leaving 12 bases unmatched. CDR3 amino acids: CASSEKGGPWTQYF. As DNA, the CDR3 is TGTGCCAGCAGTGAAAAAGGGGGCCCATGGACGCAGTATTTT.

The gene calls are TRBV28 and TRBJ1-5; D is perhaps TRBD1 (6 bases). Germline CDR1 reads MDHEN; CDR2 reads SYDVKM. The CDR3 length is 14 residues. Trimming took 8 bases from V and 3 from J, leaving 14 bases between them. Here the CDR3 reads CASQTQGPNQPQHF. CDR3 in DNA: TGTGCCAGCCAAACACAGGGACCCAATCAGCCCCAGCATTTT.

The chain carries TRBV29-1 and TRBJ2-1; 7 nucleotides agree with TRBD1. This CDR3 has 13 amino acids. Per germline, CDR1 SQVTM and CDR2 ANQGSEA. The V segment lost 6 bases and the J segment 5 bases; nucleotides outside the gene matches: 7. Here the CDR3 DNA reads TGCAGCGTCGACAGGGTGAAGAACAATGAGCAGTTCTTC. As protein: CSVDRVKNNEQFF.

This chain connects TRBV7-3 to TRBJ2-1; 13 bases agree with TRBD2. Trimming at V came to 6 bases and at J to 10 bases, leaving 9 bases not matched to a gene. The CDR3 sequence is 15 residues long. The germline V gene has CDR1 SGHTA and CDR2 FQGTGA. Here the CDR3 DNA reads TGTGCCAGCAGTCACGGGACTAGCGGGATCCAGGAGCAGTTCTTC. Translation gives CASSHGTSGIQEQFF.

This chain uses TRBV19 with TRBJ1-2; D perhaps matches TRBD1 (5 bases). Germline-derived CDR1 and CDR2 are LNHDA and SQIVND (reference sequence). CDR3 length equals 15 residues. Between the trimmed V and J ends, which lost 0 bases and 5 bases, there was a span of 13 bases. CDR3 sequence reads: CASSIDPRTPYGYTF. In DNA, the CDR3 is TGTGCCAGTAGTATAGATCCAAGGACACCTTATGGCTACACCTTC.

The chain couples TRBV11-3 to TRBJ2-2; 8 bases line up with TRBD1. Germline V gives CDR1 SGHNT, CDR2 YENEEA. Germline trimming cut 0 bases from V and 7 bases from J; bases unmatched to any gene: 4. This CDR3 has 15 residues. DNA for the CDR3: TGTGCCAGCAGCTTAGACGACGACAGGGGCGGGGAGCTGTTTTTT. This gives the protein CASSLDDDRGGELFF.

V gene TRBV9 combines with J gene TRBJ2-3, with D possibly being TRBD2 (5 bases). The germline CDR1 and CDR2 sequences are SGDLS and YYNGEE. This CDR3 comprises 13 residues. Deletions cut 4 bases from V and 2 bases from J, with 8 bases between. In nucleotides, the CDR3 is TGTGCCAGCAGCAGCGACTACACAGATACGCAGTATTTT. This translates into CASSSDYTDTQYF.

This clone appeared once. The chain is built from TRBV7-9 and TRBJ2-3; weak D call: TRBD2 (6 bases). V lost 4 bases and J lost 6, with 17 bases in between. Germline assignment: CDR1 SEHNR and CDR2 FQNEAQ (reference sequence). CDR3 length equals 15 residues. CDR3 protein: CASSSDRTISDTQYF. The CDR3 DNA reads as TGTGCCAGCAGCTCTGATAGGACTATCTCGGATACGCAGTATTTT.

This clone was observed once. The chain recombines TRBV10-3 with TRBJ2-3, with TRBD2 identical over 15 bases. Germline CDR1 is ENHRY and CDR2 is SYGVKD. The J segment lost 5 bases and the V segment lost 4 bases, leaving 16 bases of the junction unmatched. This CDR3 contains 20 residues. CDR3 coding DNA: TGTGCCATCAGTGCGCGTCGGGGACTAGCGGGGGGCAACTCTGGAGATACGCAGTATTTT. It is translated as CAISARRGLAGGNSGDTQYF.